The 21 T cell receptor beta chains in this list originate from one sample, sequenced in a study of cytomegalovirus exposure and HLA in healthy donors. The PCR was carried out with 60 Vbeta primers and 13 Jbeta primers. TCRdb keeps only in-frame clones here, not all; method: immunoSEQ multiplex PCR. Here the sample spans 65,000 to 85,000 clones, roughly a tenth being singletons. Sequencing was done on a sample of PBMCs. These receptors all stem from a man in his 60s in good health and CMV-seropositive.

In its sample, this clone was seen a few times. This chain joins TRBV15 and TRBJ1-1; D is possibly TRBD1 (6 bases). V lost 1 base to trimming and J lost 1 base, with 7 bases between them. Per the germline V gene, CDR1 is LNHNV and CDR2 is YYDKDF (reference sequence). CDR3 length: 14 residues. This CDR3 is CATSRAGQNTEAFF. The DNA of the CDR3 is TGTGCCACCAGCAGAGCGGGACAGAACACTGAAGCTTTCTTT.

This clone was counted only a few times. The rearrangement links TRBV15 to TRBJ1-3, with a tentative D call TRBD1 (5 bases). The germline V gene has CDR1 LNHNV and CDR2 YYDKDF (reference sequence). The CDR3 has 16 residues. V lost 3 bases, J lost 0 bases, and 12 bases lay in between. This CDR3 is CATSSTGYSSGNTIYF. The CDR3 DNA reads TGTGCCACCAGCAGTACAGGCTACTCCTCTGGAAACACCATATATTTT.

The V and J genes are TRBV7-9 and TRBJ1-4; 9 positions agree with TRBD1. This CDR3 has 16 amino acids. Germline V lookup: CDR1 SEHNR, CDR2 FQNEAQ (reference sequence). V was pared by 3 bases and J by 0 bases, with 2 bases of the junction left unmatched. CDR3 amino acids: CASSFGQGSTNEKLFF. The CDR3 DNA reads as TGTGCCAGCAGCTTTGGACAGGGGTCAACTAATGAAAAACTGTTTTTT.

This clone was counted between two and nine times. The rearrangement joins TRBV4-1 to TRBJ2-5, with D possibly being TRBD1 (5 bases). Germline loops: CDR1 MGHRA, CDR2 YSYEKL. Trimming cost V 6 bases and J 5 bases, with 16 bases left between them. The CDR3 is 14 amino acids. CDR3 sequence: CASRGHHLGETQYF. DNA for the CDR3: TGCGCCAGCAGAGGACACCATCTAGGGGAGACCCAGTACTTC.

The chain joins TRBV4-2 to TRBJ2-3; weak D call: TRBD2 (5 bases). The ends were cut back, 0 bases at V and 4 bases at J, with 11 bases in the middle. CDR3 length equals 15 residues. Germline V lookup: CDR1 LGHNA, CDR2 YNFKEQ. CDR3 nucleotide sequence: TGTGCCAGCAGCCAAGAAAGCGGTGTCGCAGATACGCAGTATTTT. Its protein is CASSQESGVADTQYF.

The gene calls are TRBV12-5 and TRBJ2-1; 8 bases agree with TRBD2. The germline gives CDR1 LGHNT, CDR2 FRNRAP. The CDR3 extends over 12 amino acids. CDR3 protein: CASGTSAAEQFF. The CDR3 nucleotides are TGTGCATCCGGGACTAGTGCTGCTGAGCAGTTCTTC.

The gene calls are TRBV30 and TRBJ1-4; D unclear. CDR1 and CDR2 (germline): GTSNPN, SVGIG (reference sequence). The V gene lost 1 base and the J gene lost 7 bases, with 16 bases spanning the gap. CDR3 length: 15 residues. In DNA form, the CDR3 reads TGTGCCTGGAGTGGGCCGGGAGCTCAAGTTGAAAAACTGTTTTTT. Translated, it gives CAWSGPGAQVEKLFF. Using reference TRBV30 and TRBJ1-4 for the parts outside the CDR3, the full variable domain is SQTIHQWPATLVQPVGSPLSLECTVEGTSNPNLYWYRQAAGRGLQLLFYSVGIGQISSEVPQNLSASRPQDRQFILSSKKLLLSDSGFYLCAWSGPGAQVEKLFFGSGTQLSVL.

In its sample, this clone was seen a few times. The chain employs TRBV7-9 and TRBJ2-5, with D possibly TRBD2 on 6 matching bases. Germline CDR1 reads SEHNR; CDR2 reads FQNEAQ (reference sequence). Trimming stripped 2 bases from V and 5 bases from J, with 6 bases between. The CDR3 loop spans 12 amino acids. The CDR3 DNA is TGTGCCAGCAGCTTACGGGGGGAGACCCAGTACTTC. It yields the protein CASSLRGETQYF.

This clone was seen a handful of times. This sequence joins TRBV16 and TRBJ1-5, with 7 nucleotides matching TRBD1. The germline V gene encodes CDR1 KGHSY and CDR2 FQNENV. This CDR3 comprises 14 residues. The ends lost 4 bases at V and 2 bases at J; junction bases unmatched: 2. Here the CDR3 reads CASSPGTGNQPQHF. CDR3 nucleotide sequence: TGTGCCAGCAGCCCGGGGACAGGCAATCAGCCCCAGCATTTT.

This clone was recorded a few times. J is TRBJ2-7 and V is TRBV7-3, with D possibly TRBD2 on 5 matching bases. This CDR3 comprises 15 residues. Germline assignment: CDR1 SGHTA and CDR2 FQGTGA. V was clipped by 3 bases and J by 1 base, with 13 bases between them. The CDR3 nucleotides read TGTGCCAGCAGCTTGGACTCTTCTGGTTCCTACGAGCAGTACTTC. Its translation: CASSLDSSGSYEQYF.

This chain links TRBV2 with TRBJ1-1; D remains unclear. V was clipped by 0 bases and J by 4 bases, with 15 bases between them. The germline V gene has CDR1 SNHLY and CDR2 FYNNEI. The CDR3 has 16 residues. CDR3 DNA sequence: TGTGCCAGCAGTGAAGCGCTTCCCCCCTACGGCACTGAAGCTTTCTTT. It yields the protein CASSEALPPYGTEAFF.

The J gene is TRBJ2-2, the V gene TRBV6-5; 7 bases are shared with TRBD1. The V gene's germline CDR1 is MNHEY and CDR2 SVGAGI. V lost 10 bases to trimming and J lost 6 bases; unmatched junction nucleotides: 11. There are 14 residues in the CDR3. The CDR3 sequence is CATLKGALAGELFF. CDR3 in DNA: TGTGCCACCCTTAAGGGGGCCTTGGCCGGGGAGCTGTTTTTT.

In this sample, this clone turned up a few times. V usage is TRBV5-6 and J usage is TRBJ2-1; 9 bases agree with TRBD2. The V gene end was trimmed by 2 bases and the J gene end by 3 bases; junction bases not matched to a gene: 3. The CDR3 totals 15 residues. Looked up from germline, CDR1 is SGHDT and CDR2 is YYEEEE. The CDR3 nucleotides are TGTGCCAGCAGCTTTGGGCGGGGGGGCTACAATGAGCAGTTCTTC. Translated: CASSFGRGGYNEQFF.

The chain combines TRBV5-5 with TRBJ1-5; no clear D gene. The CDR3 spans 14 residues. With 0 bases removed from V and 1 base from J, the gap between germline ends came to 5 bases. CDR1 SGHKS and CDR2 YYEKEE come from the germline V gene (reference sequence). The CDR3 DNA sequence: TGTGCCAGCAGCTTGGTCGGGAGCAATCAGCCCCAGCATTTT. It yields the protein CASSLVGSNQPQHF.

This rearrangement joins TRBV14 to TRBJ2-3; 14 positions match TRBD2. The CDR3 is 17 amino acids. Germline trimming cut 2 bases from V and 5 bases from J; bases unmatched to any gene: 6. Per germline, CDR1 SGHDN and CDR2 FVKESK. CDR3 loop: CASSQRLAGGPLDTQYF. CDR3 DNA: TGTGCCAGCAGCCAACGACTAGCGGGAGGGCCTCTAGATACGCAGTATTTT.

J is TRBJ2-1 and V is TRBV6-5; no clear D. V lost 2 bases, J lost 5 bases, and 10 bases lay in between. The germline gives CDR1 MNHEY, CDR2 SVGAGI. The CDR3 covers 14 residues. The CDR3 reads CASSYAAGNNEQFF. The CDR3 bases are TGTGCCAGCAGTTACGCAGCAGGTAACAATGAGCAGTTCTTC.

This clone was counted between two and nine times. V is TRBV5-1 and J is TRBJ2-1; 7 positions agree with TRBD2. The CDR3 has 12 residues. The V gene end was trimmed by 5 bases and the J gene end by 6 bases; junction bases not matched to a gene: 2. Germline V gene sequence: CDR1 SGHRS, CDR2 YFSETQ. CDR3 sequence (DNA): TGCGCCAGCAGGGGAGGGTCCAATGAGCAGTTCTTC. It encodes CASRGGSNEQFF.

This clone turned up a few times. The chain combines TRBV2 with TRBJ1-6; TRBD1 matches 7 bases. The CDR3 runs 15 residues. CDR1 is SNHLY, CDR2 FYNNEI, per germline. J gave up 8 bases and V 6 bases, and 10 bases lay outside the gene matches. The DNA for the CDR3 is TGTGCCAGCAGAATAGGACAGGAAAGCTATTCACCCCTCCACTTT. Its translation: CASRIGQESYSPLHF. Full variable domain (outside the CDR3, taken from reference TRBV2 and TRBJ1-6): EPEVTQTPSHQVTQMGQEVILRCVPISNHLYFYWYRQILGQKVEFLVSFYNNEISEKSEIFDDQFSVERPDGSNFTLKIRSTKLEDSAMYFCASRIGQESYSPLHFGNGTRLTVT.

For this clone: Other DNA sequences in the same sample also yield this CDR3. The chain uses TRBV5-1 and TRBJ1-2; unclear D gene. Between the trimmed V and J ends, which lost 2 bases and 6 bases, there was a span of 8 bases. Germline V gene sequence: CDR1 SGHRS, CDR2 YFSETQ. The CDR3 runs 12 residues. The CDR3 loop is CASSLTADGYTF. The CDR3 nucleotides are TGCGCCAGCAGCTTAACAGCGGATGGCTACACCTTC.

This chain links TRBV6-5 with TRBJ2-3; 10 bases are a match to TRBD2. The V segment lost 4 bases and the J segment 5 bases; nucleotides outside the gene matches: 6. The germline CDR1 and CDR2 sequences are MNHEY and SVGAGI. The CDR3 has 15 residues. The CDR3 reads CASSWSGGGGDTQYF. CDR3 nucleotides: TGTGCCAGCAGTTGGAGCGGGGGGGGAGGAGATACGCAGTATTTT.

This clone was counted a few times. The chain employs TRBV6-5 and TRBJ1-4; D gene ambiguous. Germline assignment: CDR1 MNHEY and CDR2 SVGAGI. Trimming cost V 6 bases and J 5 bases, with 10 bases left between them. This CDR3 region has 13 residues. DNA of the CDR3: TGTGCCAGCAGAAGGACGGGGAATGAAAAACTGTTTTTT. Translation: CASRRTGNEKLFF.